The sequence of this TCR beta chain was determined in a study of blood T cell repertoires in COVID-19 (dated by TCRdb to about 2020). About the study as a whole: Samples covering the acute and convalescent phases of COVID-19 were provided by collaborators in the United States, Italy and Spain. Nearly every sample came with metadata listing a de-identified subject ID, COVID-19 status, age in years and sex. Deeply sampled blood TCRbeta repertoires from subjects exposed to, actively infected with, or recovered from COVID-19 were included in the dataset. Where available, HLA class I and class II types were taken from metadata supplied by the sample provider and were not determined by assay-based typing. The samples were drawn from the first 160 participants of the ongoing ImmuneRACE study and from 950 to 1,500 subjects provided by 6 global collaborators. The material from the prospective study consisted of cDNA or gDNA derived from T cells, B-cell-depleted T cells, or PBMCs. A freely available public database, intended as a resource for researchers studying the immune response to SARS-CoV-2, is where the repertoires were released.

CDR1 and CDR2 were assigned from the germline V gene (reference sequence) as SGHNT and YYREEE. The germline ends are 9 bases apart after V is trimmed by 4 bases and J by 4 bases. Taken from cysteine to phenylalanine, the CDR3 has 14 residues. Kept here is only the CDR3 DNA, which spans 42 bases and is read in frame from base 1. TCRbeta CDR3 regions were amplified from genomic DNA by means of the immunoSEQ Assay, a bias-controlled multiplex PCR. In the paper's pipeline: Within the assay, amplification of reference gene primers was used to estimate how many nucleated cells each sample contained. To quantify the absolute abundance of each unique TCRbeta CDR3 rearrangement, sequence reads were collapsed and filtered. For each sample, productive Simpson clonality was calculated as the square root of Simpson's diversity index across productive rearrangements. TCRdb re-hosts the immuneACCESS table, in-frame sequences only. Its copies lack some clones; in the studies checked, an unresolved V gene accounts for under half of them, and the cause for the rest is not known. V, J and clone size were drawn from that table, and D and trimming were deduced from the DNA. Recorded for this sample are about 120,000 clones; about 80% of them occurred a single time. Together, the top ten hold about 11% of the sample.

Collaborating institutions collected whole blood in K2EDTA tubes following their own protocols. For TCRbeta analysis, collaborators shipped samples as frozen whole blood, isolated PBMCs, or DNA extracted from either of those sample types. Overall study outcomes, separate from this receptor: The quantity of clinical and demographic metadata differed by source and by participant and was supplied without curation.

This clone was detected once. Its antigen has not been determined. Nothing much larger sits one base from this clone, and base qualities are not available. Sequenced: peripheral blood. The receptor was derived from a man between 60 and 75 years old with acute or convalescent COVID-19. Here the chain combines TRBV5-4 and TRBJ1-6, with no confidently assigned D gene. The CDR3 protein is CASSTPGYNSPLHF. The DNA reads as follows: TGTGCCAGCAGCACTCCCGGTTATAATTCACCCCTCCACTTT.